This T cell receptor beta chain was recovered during a study of blood T cell repertoires in COVID-19. With respect to this clone: The sample contains more than one DNA sequence encoding this CDR3.

Using immunoSEQ multiplex PCR, the repertoire was profiled, and TCRdb retains in-frame clones only, with some absent. The sample lists some 490,000 clones, roughly nine tenths occurring once. The CDR3 has 14 amino acids. The V and J ends lost 0 bases and 2 bases respectively, with 7 bases between them. Per the germline V gene, CDR1 is MNHNY and CDR2 is SVGAGI (reference sequence). V usage is TRBV6-6 and J usage is TRBJ1-2; D is ambiguous. The sequence derives from a woman aged 55-69 years who had recovered from COVID-19. Sample: PBMCs or T cells enriched from blood (not recorded which). CDR3 nucleotide sequence: TGTGCCAGCAGTTACTCGGGCCAAAACTATGGCTACACCTTC. Translated: CASSYSGQNYGYTF.